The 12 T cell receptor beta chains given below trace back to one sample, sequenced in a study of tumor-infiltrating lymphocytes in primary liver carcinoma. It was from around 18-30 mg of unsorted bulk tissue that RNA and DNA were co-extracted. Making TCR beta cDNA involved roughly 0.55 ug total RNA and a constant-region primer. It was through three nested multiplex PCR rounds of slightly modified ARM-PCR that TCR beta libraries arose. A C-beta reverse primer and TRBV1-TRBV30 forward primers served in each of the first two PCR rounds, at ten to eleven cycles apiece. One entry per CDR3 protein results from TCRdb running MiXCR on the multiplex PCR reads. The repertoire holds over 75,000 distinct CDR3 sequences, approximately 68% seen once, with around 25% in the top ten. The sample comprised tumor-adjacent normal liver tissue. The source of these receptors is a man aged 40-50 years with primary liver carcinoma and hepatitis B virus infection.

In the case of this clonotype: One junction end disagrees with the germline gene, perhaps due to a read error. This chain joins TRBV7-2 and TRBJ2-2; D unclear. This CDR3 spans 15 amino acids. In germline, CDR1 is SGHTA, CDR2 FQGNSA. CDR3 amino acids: CASSLVTGSTGELFF. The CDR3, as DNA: TGCGCCAGCAGCTTAGTAACCGGATCCACCGGGGAGCTGTTTTTT.

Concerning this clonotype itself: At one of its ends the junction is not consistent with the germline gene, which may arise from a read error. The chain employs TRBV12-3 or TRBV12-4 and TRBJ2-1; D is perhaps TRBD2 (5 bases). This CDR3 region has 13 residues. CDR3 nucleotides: TGTACCAGTAGTTTAGTGGACTTCAATGAGCAGTTCTTC. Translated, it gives CTSSLVDFNEQFF.

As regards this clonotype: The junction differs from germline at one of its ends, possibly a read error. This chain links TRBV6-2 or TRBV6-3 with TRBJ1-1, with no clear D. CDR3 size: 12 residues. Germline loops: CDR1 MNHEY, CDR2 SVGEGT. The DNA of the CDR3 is TGTGCCAGTAGTTATAATAGGGATGAAGCTTTCTTT. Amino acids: CASSYNRDEAFF.

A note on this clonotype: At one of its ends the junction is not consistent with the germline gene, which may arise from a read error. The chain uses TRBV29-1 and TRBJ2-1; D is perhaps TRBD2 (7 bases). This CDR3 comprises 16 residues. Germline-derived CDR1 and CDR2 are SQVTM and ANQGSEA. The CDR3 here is CSVEGGASVRYNEQFF. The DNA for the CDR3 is TGTAGCGTTGAAGGGGGGGCTAGCGTGAGGTACAATGAGCAGTTCTTC.

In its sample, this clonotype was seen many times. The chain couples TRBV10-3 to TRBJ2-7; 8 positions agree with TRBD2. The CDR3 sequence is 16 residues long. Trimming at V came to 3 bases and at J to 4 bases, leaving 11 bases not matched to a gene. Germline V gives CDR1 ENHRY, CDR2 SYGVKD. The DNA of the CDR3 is TGTGCCATCAGTGATAGAGGGAGCGGGAGCAGGTACGAGCAGTACTTC. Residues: CAISDRGSGSRYEQYF.

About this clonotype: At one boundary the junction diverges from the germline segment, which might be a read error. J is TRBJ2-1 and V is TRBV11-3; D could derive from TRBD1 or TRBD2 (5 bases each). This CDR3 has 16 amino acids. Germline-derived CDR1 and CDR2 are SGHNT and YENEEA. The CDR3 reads CASSSGNGAGSNEELF. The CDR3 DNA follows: TGTGCCAGCAGCTCGGGAAATGGGGCAGGGTCAAATGAGGAGCTCTTC.

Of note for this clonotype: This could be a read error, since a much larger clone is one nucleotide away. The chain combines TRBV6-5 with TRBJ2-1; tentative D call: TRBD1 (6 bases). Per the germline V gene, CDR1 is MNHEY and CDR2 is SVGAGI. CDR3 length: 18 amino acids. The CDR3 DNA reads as TGTGCCGGCAGCAAAGTTAGCCCAGGGGCAGGGGTTTATTTTGAGCAGTTCTTC. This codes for CAGSKVSPGAGVYFEQFF.

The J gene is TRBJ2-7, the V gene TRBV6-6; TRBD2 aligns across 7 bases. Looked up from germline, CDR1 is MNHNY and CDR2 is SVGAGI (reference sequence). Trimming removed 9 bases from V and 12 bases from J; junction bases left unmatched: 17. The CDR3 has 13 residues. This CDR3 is CASSLRGDSEWYF. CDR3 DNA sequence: TGTGCCAGTAGCCTCCGGGGGGACTCTGAATGGTACTTC.

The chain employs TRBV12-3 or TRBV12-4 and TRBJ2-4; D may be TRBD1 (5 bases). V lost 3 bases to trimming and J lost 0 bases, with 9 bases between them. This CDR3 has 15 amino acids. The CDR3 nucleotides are TGTGCCAGCAGTTTTGTGCAGGGAGCCAAAAACATTCAGTACTTC. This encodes CASSFVQGAKNIQYF.

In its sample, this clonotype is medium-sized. The CDR3 bases are TGTGCCAGCAGTTACTATTGGGATTCGGCGCTTAATGAAAAACTGTTTTTT. It yields the protein CASSYYWDSALNEKLFF. The rearrangement links TRBV6-5 to TRBJ1-4; D is undetermined. The germline V gene has CDR1 MNHEY and CDR2 SVGAGI. CDR3 size: 17 residues. V shed 1 base and J shed 4 bases, with 16 bases lying between them.

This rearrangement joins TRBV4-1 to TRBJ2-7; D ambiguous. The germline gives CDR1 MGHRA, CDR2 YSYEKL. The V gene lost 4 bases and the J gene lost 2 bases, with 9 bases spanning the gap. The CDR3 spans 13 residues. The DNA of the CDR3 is TGCGCCAGCAGCCGAGAACAGCCCTACGAGCAGTACTTC. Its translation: CASSREQPYEQYF.

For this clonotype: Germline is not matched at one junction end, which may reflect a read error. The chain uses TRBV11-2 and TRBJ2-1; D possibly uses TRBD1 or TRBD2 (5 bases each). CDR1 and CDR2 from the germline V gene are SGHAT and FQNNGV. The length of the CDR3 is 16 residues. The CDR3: CASSLPIGTIKNGQFF. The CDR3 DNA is TGTGCCAGCAGCTTACCAATCGGGACGATAAAAAATGGGCAGTTCTTC. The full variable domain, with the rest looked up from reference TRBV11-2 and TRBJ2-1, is EAGVAQSPRYKIIEKRQSVAFWCNPISGHATLYWYQQILGQGPKLLIQFQNNGVVDDSQLPKDRFSAERLKGVDSTLKIQPAKLEDSAVYLCASSLPIGTIKNGQFFGPGTRLTVL.